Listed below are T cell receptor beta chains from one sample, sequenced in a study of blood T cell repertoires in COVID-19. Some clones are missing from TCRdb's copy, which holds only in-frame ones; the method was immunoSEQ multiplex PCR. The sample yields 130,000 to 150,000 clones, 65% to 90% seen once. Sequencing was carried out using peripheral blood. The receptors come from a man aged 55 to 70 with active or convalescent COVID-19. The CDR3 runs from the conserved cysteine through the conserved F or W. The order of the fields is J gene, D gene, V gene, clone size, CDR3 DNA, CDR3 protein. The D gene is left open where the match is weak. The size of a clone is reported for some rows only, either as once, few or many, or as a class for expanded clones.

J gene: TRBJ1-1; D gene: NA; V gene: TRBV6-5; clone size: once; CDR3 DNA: TGTGCCAGCAGTAACAGAGATGTGAACACTGAAGCTTTCTTT; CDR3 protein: CASSNRDVNTEAFF
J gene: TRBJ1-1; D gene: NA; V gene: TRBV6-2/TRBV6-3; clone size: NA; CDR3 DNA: TGTGCCAGCAGCCAAACCTTTGACACCCTTTACACTGAAGCTTTCTTT; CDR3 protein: CASSQTFDTLYTEAFF
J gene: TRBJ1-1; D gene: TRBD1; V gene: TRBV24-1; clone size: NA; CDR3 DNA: TGTGCCACCAGTGATAGGACAGGGGGAACTGAAGCTTTCTTT; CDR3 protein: CATSDRTGGTEAFF
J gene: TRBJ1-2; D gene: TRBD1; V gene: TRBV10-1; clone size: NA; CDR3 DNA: TGCGCCAGCAGTGAAGGGACAGGGGGCACTGGCTACACCTTC; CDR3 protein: CASSEGTGGTGYTF
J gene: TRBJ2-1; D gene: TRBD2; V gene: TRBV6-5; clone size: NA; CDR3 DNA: TGTGCCAGCAGTTACTTCTTGACTAGCGGGAGCAATGAGCAGTTCTTC; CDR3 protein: CASSYFLTSGSNEQFF
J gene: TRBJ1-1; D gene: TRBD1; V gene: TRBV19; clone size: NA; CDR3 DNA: TGTGCCAGTTGCGTTGACGGGACAGGGCTGCGGAACACTGAAGCTTTCTTT; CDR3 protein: CASCVDGTGLRNTEAFF
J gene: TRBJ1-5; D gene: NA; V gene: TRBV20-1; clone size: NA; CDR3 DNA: TGCAGTGCTTATCGGGAGGGCACCCAGCATTTT; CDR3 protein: CSAYREGTQHF
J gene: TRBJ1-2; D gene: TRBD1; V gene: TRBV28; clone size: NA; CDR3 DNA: TGTGCCAGCATCGGTTTGTCTGGGGTGGTTTGGGACAGGGGCCCGGTTAACTATGGCTACACCTTC; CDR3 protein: CASIGLSGVVWDRGPVNYGYTF
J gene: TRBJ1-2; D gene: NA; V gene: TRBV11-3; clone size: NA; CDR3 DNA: TGTGCCAGCGCCCCCGACACCAACTATGGCTACACCTTC; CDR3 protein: CASAPDTNYGYTF
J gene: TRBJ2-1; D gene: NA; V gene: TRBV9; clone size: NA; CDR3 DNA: TGTGCCAGCAGCGTTGTATTCAATGAGCAGTTCTTC; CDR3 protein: CASSVVFNEQFF
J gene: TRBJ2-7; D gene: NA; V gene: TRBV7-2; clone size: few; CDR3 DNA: TGTGCCAGCAGCTTCACCTACGAGCAGTACTTC; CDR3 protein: CASSFTYEQYF
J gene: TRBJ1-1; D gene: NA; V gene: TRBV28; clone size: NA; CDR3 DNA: TGTGCCAGCAGTGAGGGCTCAAATACAAGGGCTTTCTTT; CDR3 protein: CASSEGSNTRAFF
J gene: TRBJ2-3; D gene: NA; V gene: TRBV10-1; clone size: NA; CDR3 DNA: TGCGCCAGCAGCGCCCGACCGGAGGCTACGCAGTATTTT; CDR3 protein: CASSARPEATQYF
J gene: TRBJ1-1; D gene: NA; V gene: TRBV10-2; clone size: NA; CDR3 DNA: TGCGCCAGCAGTGAGTCTTATAGGCAGGGGAACACTGAAGCTTTCTTT; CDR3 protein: CASSESYRQGNTEAFF
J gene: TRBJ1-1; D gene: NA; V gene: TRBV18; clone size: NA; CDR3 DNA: TGTGCCAGCTCCCTTGGACAGAACACTGAAGCTTTCTTT; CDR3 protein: CASSLGQNTEAFF
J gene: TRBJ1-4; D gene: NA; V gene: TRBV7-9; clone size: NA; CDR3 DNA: TGTGCCAGCAGCTTAGGGGCAGGATCTGAAAAACTGTTTTTT; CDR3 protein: CASSLGAGSEKLFF
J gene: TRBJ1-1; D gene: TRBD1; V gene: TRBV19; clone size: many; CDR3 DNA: TGTGCCAGTAGTATCCCCGGACAGGCCCTTGAAGCTTTCTTT; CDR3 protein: CASSIPGQALEAFF
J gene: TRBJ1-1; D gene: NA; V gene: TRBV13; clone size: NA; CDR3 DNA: TGTGCCAGCAGCTTGATCAGGGAGAACACTGAAGCTTTCTTT; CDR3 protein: CASSLIRENTEAFF
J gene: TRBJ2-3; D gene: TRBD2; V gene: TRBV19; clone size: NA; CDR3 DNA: TGTGCCAGTAGTGAACCGGGACTAGGGGCAGATACGCAGTATTTT; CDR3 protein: CASSEPGLGADTQYF
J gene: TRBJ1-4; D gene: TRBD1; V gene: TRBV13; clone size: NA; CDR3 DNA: TGTGCCAGCAGCCCCCAGGGACAGGGTGAAGAAAAACTGTTTTTT; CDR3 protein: CASSPQGQGEEKLFF
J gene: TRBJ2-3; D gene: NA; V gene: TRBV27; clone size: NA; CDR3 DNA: TGTGCCAGCAGTTTTTGGGACACCACAGATACGCAGTATTTT; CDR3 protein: CASSFWDTTDTQYF
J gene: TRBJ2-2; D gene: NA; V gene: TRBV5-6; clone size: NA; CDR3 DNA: TGTGCCAGCGAGTGGCGGTCGAACACCGGGGAGCTGTTTTTT; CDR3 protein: CASEWRSNTGELFF
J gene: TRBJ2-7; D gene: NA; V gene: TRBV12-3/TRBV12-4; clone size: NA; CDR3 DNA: TGTGCCAGCAGTTTAGACAGGTACGAGCAGTACTTC; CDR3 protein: CASSLDRYEQYF
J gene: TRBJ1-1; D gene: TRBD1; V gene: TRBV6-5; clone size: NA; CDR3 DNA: TGTGCCAGCAGTTACGGAAGGACAGGGAACACTGAAGCTTTCTTT; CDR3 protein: CASSYGRTGNTEAFF
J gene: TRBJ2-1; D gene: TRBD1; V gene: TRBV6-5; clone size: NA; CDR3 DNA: TGTGCCAGCAGTCGACAGGGATCCTACAATGAGCAGTTCTTC; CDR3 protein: CASSRQGSYNEQFF
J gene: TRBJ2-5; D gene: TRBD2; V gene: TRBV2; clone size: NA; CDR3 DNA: TGTGCCAGCAGACGGGGACTAGTGGAGACCCAGTACTTC; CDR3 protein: CASRRGLVETQYF
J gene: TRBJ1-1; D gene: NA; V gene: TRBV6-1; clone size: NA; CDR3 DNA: TGTGCCAGCAGTGACAGGGTAGGCACTGAAGCTTTCTTT; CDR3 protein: CASSDRVGTEAFF
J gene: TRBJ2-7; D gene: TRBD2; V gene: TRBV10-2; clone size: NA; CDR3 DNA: TGCGCCAGCAGACTACACGGGACTAGCGGGGTTGGTGAGCAGTACTTC; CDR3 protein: CASRLHGTSGVGEQYF
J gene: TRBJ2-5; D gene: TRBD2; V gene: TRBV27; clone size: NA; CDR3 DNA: TGTGCCAGCAGTTCAGCGGGGGCAGAGACCCAGTACTTC; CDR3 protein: CASSSAGAETQYF
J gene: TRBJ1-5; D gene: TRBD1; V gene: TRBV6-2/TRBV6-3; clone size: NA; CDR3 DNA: TGTGCCAGCAGTAGCCAATCCGGGACAGGGTCGTTAAGCAATCAGCCCCAGCATTTT; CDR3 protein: CASSSQSGTGSLSNQPQHF
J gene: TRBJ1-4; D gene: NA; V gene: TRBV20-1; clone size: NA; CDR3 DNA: TGCAGTGCTAGTTTGTGGGGGCAGGAAAAACTGTTTTTT; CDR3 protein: CSASLWGQEKLFF
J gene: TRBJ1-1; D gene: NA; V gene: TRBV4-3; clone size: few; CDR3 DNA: TGCGCCAGCAGCCAAGATAGCGTCAGAAGGAACACTGAAGCTTTCTTT; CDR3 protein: CASSQDSVRRNTEAFF
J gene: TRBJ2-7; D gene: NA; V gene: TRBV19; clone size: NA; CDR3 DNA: TGTGCCAGTAGTAAACAGGCTAACTACGAGCAGTACTTC; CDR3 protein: CASSKQANYEQYF
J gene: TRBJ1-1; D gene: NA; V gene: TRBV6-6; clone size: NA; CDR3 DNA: TGTGCCAGCACCCAGGACGGGGGGAACACTGAAGCTTTCTTT; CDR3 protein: CASTQDGGNTEAFF
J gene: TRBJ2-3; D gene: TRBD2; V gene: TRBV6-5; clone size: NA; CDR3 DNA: TGTGCCAGCAGTTACGGGAGGGCCACAGATACGCAGTATTTT; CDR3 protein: CASSYGRATDTQYF
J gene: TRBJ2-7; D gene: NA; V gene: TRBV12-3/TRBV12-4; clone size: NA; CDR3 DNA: TGTGCCAGCAGTAAGCAGGGATATGAGCAGTACTTC; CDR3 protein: CASSKQGYEQYF
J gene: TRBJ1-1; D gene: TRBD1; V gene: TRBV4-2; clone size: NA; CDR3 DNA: TGTGCCAGCAGCCAAGACAGGGGGCCGGGCACTGAAGCTTTCTTT; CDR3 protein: CASSQDRGPGTEAFF
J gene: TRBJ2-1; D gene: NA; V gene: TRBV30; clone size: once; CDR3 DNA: TGTGCCTGGGATAAGGGGGGGGCCTACAATGAGCAGTTCTTC; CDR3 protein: CAWDKGGAYNEQFF
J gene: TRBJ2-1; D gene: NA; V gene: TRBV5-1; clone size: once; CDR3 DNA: TGCGCCAGCAGCTTGGAGGCGGCGGGATGGTCCCCTAATGAGCAGTTCTTC; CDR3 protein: CASSLEAAGWSPNEQFF
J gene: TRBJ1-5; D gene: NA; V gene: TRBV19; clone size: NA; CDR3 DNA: TGTGCCAGTGTCGATTGGTCCGGTCAGCCCCAGCATTTT; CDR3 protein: CASVDWSGQPQHF
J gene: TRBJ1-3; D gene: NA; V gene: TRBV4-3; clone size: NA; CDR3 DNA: TGCGCCAGCAGCCAAGTACAGGGAAACACCATATATTTT; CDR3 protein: CASSQVQGNTIYF
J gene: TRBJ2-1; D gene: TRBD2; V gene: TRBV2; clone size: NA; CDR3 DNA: TGTGCCAGCAGAAATAGCGGGAGGGGCTCCTACAATGAGCAGTTCTTC; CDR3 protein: CASRNSGRGSYNEQFF
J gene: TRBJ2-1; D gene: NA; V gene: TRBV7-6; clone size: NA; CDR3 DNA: TGTGCCAGCAGCCCCGAGACTTCGCGCTCCTACAATGAGCAGTTCTTC; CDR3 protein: CASSPETSRSYNEQFF
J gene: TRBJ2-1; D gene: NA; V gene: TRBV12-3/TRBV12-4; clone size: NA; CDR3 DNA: TGTGCCAGCAGCCGAAGCGGGTATGAGCAGTTCTTC; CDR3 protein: CASSRSGYEQFF
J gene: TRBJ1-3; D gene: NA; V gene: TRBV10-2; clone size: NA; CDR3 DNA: TGCGCCAGCAGGTCAGGCTCTGGAAACACCATATATTTT; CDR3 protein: CASRSGSGNTIYF
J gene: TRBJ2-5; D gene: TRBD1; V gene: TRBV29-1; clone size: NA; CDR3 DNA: TGCAGCGTTGAGGTCCAGGGGGCTTGGCAAGAGACCCAGTACTTC; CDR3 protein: CSVEVQGAWQETQYF
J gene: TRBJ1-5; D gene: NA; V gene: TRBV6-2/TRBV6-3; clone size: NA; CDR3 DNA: TGTGCCAGCAGCCTCCCGGGGTATGGCAATCAGCCCCAGCATTTT; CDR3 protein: CASSLPGYGNQPQHF
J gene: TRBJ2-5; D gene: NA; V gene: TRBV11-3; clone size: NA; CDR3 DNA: TGTGCCAGCAGCCGTCAAGAGACCCAGTACTTC; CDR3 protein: CASSRQETQYF
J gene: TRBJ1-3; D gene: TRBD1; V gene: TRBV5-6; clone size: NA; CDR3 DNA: TGTGCCAGCAGCCGGGACAGCGGTGACACCATATATTTT; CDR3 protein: CASSRDSGDTIYF
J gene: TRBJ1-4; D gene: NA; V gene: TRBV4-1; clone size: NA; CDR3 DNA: TGCGCCAGCAGCCAAGCGGTATTCAATCCTTCTAATGAAAAACTGTTTTTT; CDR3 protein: CASSQAVFNPSNEKLFF
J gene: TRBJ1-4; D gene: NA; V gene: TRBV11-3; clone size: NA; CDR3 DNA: TGTGCCAGCAGCTTAGCCTTCCGGGAAAAACTGTTTTTT; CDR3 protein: CASSLAFREKLFF
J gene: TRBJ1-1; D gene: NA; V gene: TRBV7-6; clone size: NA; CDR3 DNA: TGTGCCAGCAGCTTAGGTGTGGGTCGGGGGACTGAAGCTTTCTTT; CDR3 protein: CASSLGVGRGTEAFF